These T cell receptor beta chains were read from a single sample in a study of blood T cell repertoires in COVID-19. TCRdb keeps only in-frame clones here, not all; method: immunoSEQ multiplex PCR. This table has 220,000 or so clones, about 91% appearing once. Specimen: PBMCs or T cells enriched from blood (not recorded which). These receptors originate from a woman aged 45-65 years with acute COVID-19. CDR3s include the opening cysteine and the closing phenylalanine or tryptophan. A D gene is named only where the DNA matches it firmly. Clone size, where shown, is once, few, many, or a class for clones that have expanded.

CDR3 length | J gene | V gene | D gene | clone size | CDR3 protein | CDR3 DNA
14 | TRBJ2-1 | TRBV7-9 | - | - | CASSFASVYNEQFF | TGTGCCAGCAGCTTCGCGAGCGTCTACAATGAGCAGTTCTTC
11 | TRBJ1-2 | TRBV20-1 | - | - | CSASRTYGYTF | TGCAGTGCTAGCAGAACGTATGGCTACACCTTC
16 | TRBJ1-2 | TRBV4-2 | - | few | CASSPVVRSTNYGYTF | TGTGCCAGCAGCCCGGTGGTCCGGTCCACTAACTATGGCTACACCTTC
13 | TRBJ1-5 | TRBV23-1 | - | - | CASSFTGDQPQHF | TGCGCCAGCAGTTTCACAGGCGATCAGCCCCAGCATTTT
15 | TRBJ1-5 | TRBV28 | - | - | CASSLLLGANQPQHF | TGTGCCAGCAGTTTACTCCTGGGGGCCAATCAGCCCCAGCATTTT
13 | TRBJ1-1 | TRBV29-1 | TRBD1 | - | CSVAPLTGIEAFF | TGCAGCGTTGCACCTCTGACAGGGATTGAAGCTTTCTTT
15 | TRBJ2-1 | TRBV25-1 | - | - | CASSEWSSSYNEQFF | TGTGCCAGCAGTGAATGGAGCAGCTCCTACAATGAGCAGTTCTTC
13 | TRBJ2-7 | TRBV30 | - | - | CAWGRLRRNEQYF | TGTGCCTGGGGGAGACTAAGGCGTAACGAGCAGTACTTC
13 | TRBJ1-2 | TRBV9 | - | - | CASSPGVRYGYTF | TGTGCCAGCAGCCCAGGGGTACGTTATGGCTACACCTTC
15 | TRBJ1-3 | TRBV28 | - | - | CASSLWRGSGNTIYF | TGTGCCAGCAGTTTGTGGAGGGGAAGTGGAAACACCATATATTTT
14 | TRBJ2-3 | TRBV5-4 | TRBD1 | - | CASSSTGARDTQYF | TGTGCCAGCAGCTCCACAGGGGCGAGAGATACGCAGTATTTT
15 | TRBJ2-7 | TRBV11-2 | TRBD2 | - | CASSIGAGGSYEQYF | TGTGCCAGCAGCATTGGGGCGGGAGGATCCTACGAGCAGTACTTC
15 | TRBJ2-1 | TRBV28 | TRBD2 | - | CASSSIAGGSYEQFF | TGTGCCAGCAGTTCTATAGCGGGAGGGTCGTATGAGCAGTTCTTC
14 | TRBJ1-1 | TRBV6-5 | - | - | CASSLPGPGTEAFF | TGTGCCAGCAGTTTACCAGGTCCGGGAACTGAAGCTTTCTTT
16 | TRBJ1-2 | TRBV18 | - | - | CASSRRTARDAYGYTF | TGTGCCAGCTCACGTCGGACAGCCCGCGACGCCTATGGCTACACCTTC
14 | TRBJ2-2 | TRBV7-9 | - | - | CASSPTEGAGELFF | TGTGCCAGCAGCCCTACCGAGGGGGCCGGGGAGCTGTTTTTT
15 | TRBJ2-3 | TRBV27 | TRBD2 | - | CASSQLAGSTDTQYF | TGTGCCAGCAGTCAACTAGCGGGAAGCACAGATACGCAGTATTTT
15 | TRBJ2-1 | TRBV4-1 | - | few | CASSQDPVSYNEQFF | TGCGCCAGCAGCCAAGATCCGGTGTCCTACAATGAGCAGTTCTTC
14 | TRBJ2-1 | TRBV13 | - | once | CASSSFRSYNEQFF | TGTGCCAGCAGCTCCTTCCGCTCCTACAATGAGCAGTTCTTC
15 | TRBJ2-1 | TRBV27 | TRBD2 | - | CASNPPGLAIDEQFF | TGTGCCAGCAATCCCCCGGGACTAGCGATCGATGAGCAGTTCTTC
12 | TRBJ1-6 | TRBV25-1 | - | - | CASSEPLLPLHF | TGTGCCAGCAGTGAACCCCTTTTACCCCTCCACTTT
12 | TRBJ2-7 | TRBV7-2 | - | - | CASSLTSYEQYF | TGTGCCAGCAGCCTTACTAGCTACGAGCAGTACTTC
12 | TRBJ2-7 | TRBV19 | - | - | CASSPGVYEQYF | TGTGCCAGTAGTCCCGGAGTCTACGAGCAGTACTTC
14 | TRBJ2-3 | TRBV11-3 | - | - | CASSLGGPQIEQYF | TGTGCCAGCAGCTTGGGGGGACCTCAGATAGAGCAGTATTTT
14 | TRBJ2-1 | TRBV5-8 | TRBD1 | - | CASSSDRGGNEQFF | TGTGCCAGCAGCTCGGACAGGGGAGGGAATGAGCAGTTCTTC
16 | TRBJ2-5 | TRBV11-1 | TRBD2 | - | CASSSRLADYKETQYF | TGTGCCAGCAGCTCAAGACTAGCGGATTATAAAGAGACCCAGTACTTC